The table lists the clone carrying this T cell receptor beta chain with a few counts. The data originate from a study of T-cell memory formation after mild COVID-19. The germline V gene has CDR1 DFQATT and CDR2 SNEGSKA (reference sequence). This CDR3 contains 16 residues. V lost 8 bases to trimming and J lost 4 bases; unmatched junction nucleotides: 13. TCRdb reprocessed the 5' RACE reads with MiXCR, giving one entry per CDR3 protein. There are roughly 51,000 distinct CDR3 sequences in the sample; around 7.2% occur only once, and approximately 1.4% lies in the top ten. The sequence was obtained from a man between 18 and 35 years old who had mild COVID-19 (a few samples of this study predate the infection). Cell type and time point are not known. This chain joins TRBV20-1 and TRBJ2-3, with TRBD2 matching 12 bases. Sequences were obtained from PBMCs or a T cell subset sorted from them (not recorded which). The CDR3 region is CSSILPGLAGADTQYF. CDR3 DNA: TGCAGTTCCATACTCCCGGGACTAGCGGGCGCAGATACGCAGTATTTT.